The entry below describes one T cell receptor (beta chain). Its specificity is not known. CDR3 length: 14 residues. Germline-derived CDR1 and CDR2 are SGHNT and YYREEE (reference sequence). Trimming shortened V by 4 bases and J by 2 bases, and 11 bases separated the two germline ends. The repertoire was sequenced with immunoSEQ multiplex PCR; TCRdb's copy has only in-frame clones and lacks some. The sample has 60,000 to 65,000 clones, roughly 50% seen once; the top ten hold approximately 14%. The data stem from a study of cytotoxic CD8 clonotypes in ibrutinib-treated CLL. Study context: Sequenced samples delivered averages of 200,000 to 300,000 productive templates and tens of thousands of productive rearrangements.

Study-wide findings and caveats: Public clonotypes, rarely seen, contracted or held steady on treatment. While tracking circulating CD8+ T-cell counts, baseline clonality exceeded that of age-matched healthy donors.

This TCR derives from a human donor with chronic lymphocytic leukemia. V gene TRBV5-4 combines with J gene TRBJ2-3; D assignment may be TRBD1 or TRBD2 (6 bases each). Sequenced material: PBMCs, taken after 12 months of ibrutinib treatment. The CDR3 loop reads CASSRGRNTDTQYF. CDR3 DNA sequence: TGTGCCAGCAGCCGGGGGCGAAACACAGATACGCAGTATTTT. The entire variable domain, with the rest obtained from reference TRBV5-4 and TRBJ2-3, is as follows: ETGVTQSPTHLIKTRGQQVTLRCSSQSGHNTVSWYQQALGQGPQFIFQYYREEENGRGNFPPRFSGLQFPNYSSELNVNALELDDSALYLCASSRGRNTDTQYFGPGTRLTVL.